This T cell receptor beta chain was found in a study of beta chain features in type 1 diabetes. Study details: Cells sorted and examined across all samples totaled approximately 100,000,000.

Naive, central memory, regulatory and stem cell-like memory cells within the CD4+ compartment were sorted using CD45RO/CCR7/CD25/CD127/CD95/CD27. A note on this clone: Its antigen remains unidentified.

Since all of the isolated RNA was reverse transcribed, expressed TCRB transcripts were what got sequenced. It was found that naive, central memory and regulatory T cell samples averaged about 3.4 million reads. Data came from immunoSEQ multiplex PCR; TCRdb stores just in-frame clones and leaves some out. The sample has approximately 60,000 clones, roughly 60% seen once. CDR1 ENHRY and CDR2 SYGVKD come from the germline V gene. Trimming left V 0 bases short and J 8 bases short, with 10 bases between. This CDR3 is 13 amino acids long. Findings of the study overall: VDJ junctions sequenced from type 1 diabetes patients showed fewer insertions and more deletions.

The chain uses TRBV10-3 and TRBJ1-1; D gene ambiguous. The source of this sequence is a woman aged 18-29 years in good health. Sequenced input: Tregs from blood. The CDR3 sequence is CAISESGRGEAFF. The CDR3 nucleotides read TGTGCCATCAGTGAGTCGGGTCGAGGGGAAGCTTTCTTT.